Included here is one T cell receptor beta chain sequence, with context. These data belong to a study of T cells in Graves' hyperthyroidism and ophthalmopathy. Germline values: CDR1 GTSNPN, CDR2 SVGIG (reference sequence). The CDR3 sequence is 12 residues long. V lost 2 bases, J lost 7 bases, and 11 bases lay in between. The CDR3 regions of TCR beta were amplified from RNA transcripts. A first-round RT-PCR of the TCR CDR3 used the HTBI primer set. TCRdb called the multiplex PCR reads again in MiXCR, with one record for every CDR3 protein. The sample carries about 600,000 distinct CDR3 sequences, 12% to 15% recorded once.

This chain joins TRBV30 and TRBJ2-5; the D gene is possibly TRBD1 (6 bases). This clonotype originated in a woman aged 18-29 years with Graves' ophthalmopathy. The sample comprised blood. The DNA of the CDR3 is TGTGCCTGGAGTCAGGGGTCCCGGACCCAGTACTTC. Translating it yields CAWSQGSRTQYF.